The 29 T cell receptor beta chains reported below all come from one sample, sequenced in a study of OX40 agonist ivuxolimab in advanced cancers. Repertoires were generated with immunoSEQ multiplex PCR, while TCRdb's copy carries only in-frame clones and drops some. This table holds roughly 12,000 clones, approximately 87% found once. The sample here was CD4+ or CD8+ T cells sorted from blood, taken in a trial of the OX40 agonist ivuxolimab. These receptors were obtained from an adult with an advanced solid tumor such as melanoma, head and neck, liver or kidney cancer.

The V call is TRBV27, the J call TRBJ1-1; D gene unclear. CDR3 length equals 14 residues. The ends were cut back, 6 bases at V and 3 bases at J, with 14 bases in the middle. Germline V gene lookup returns CDR1 MNHEY and CDR2 SMNVEV (reference sequence). The CDR3 coding sequence is TGTGCCAGCAGCCTCTCGCCCCTGGACACTGAAGCTTTCTTT. Residues: CASSLSPLDTEAFF.

The chain joins TRBV2 to TRBJ2-7; weak D call: TRBD2 (6 bases). CDR1 is SNHLY, CDR2 FYNNEI, per germline. This CDR3 spans 14 amino acids. The V and J ends lost 3 bases and 3 bases respectively, with 12 bases between them. The chain's CDR3 is CASSDGTQFYEQYF. CDR3 sequence (DNA): TGTGCCAGCAGTGACGGGACTCAATTCTACGAGCAGTACTTC.

This sequence joins TRBV7-8 and TRBJ2-1; D is possibly TRBD2 (5 bases). V was clipped by 3 bases and J by 4 bases, with 7 bases between them. The CDR3 is 13 amino acids. Germline values: CDR1 SGHVS, CDR2 FQNEAQ. CDR3 nucleotide sequence: TGTGCCAGCAGCTTTGGGGAGTACAATGAGCAGTTCTTC. This translates into CASSFGEYNEQFF. Variable domain in full (rest from reference TRBV7-8 and TRBJ2-1): GAGVSQSPRYKVAKRGQDVALRCDPISGHVSLFWYQQALGQGPEFLTYFQNEAQLDKSGLPSDRFFAERPEGSVSTLKIQRTQQEDSAVYLCASSFGEYNEQFFGPGTRLTVL.

The chain is built from TRBV11-3 and TRBJ2-5, with a weak D call TRBD1 (5 bases). The CDR3 has 14 amino acids. Germline CDR1 reads SGHNT; CDR2 reads YENEEA. The ends were cut back, 2 bases at V and 6 bases at J, with 13 bases in the middle. DNA for the CDR3: TGTGCCAGCAGCTTAAGGGGTTCCGGTAAGACCCAGTACTTC. Encoded protein: CASSLRGSGKTQYF.

The rearrangement links TRBV27 to TRBJ2-7; D is unclear. V was trimmed by 9 bases and J by 0 bases, leaving 9 bases between them. Germline lookup yields CDR1 MNHEY and CDR2 SMNVEV (reference sequence). The CDR3 has 12 amino acids. This CDR3 reads CASSSSSYEQYF. The CDR3 DNA follows: TGTGCCAGTTCAAGTAGCTCCTACGAGCAGTACTTC.

The chain has TRBV7-9 and TRBJ2-3; 10 bases map to TRBD1. CDR1 and CDR2 (germline): SEHNR, FQNEAQ (reference sequence). The V segment lost 2 bases and the J segment 3 bases; nucleotides outside the gene matches: 8. This CDR3 is 17 amino acids long. The CDR3: CASSLPPGQGETDTQYF. For the CDR3, the DNA is TGTGCCAGCAGCTTACCACCTGGACAGGGGGAAACAGATACGCAGTATTTT.

V gene TRBV4-2 combines with J gene TRBJ2-7; D is ambiguous. The CDR3 extends over 11 amino acids. The germline V gene has CDR1 LGHNA and CDR2 YNFKEQ. V was clipped by 2 bases and J by 6 bases, with 5 bases between them. CDR3 DNA: TGTGCCAGCAGCCAAAGTGCCGAGCAGTACTTC. The encoded protein is CASSQSAEQYF.

The genes are TRBV4-3 and TRBJ2-1; D is possibly TRBD2 (6 bases). V lost 1 base and J lost 10, with 17 bases in between. Germline V gene sequence: CDR1 LGHNA, CDR2 YSLEER. This CDR3 spans 15 amino acids. The CDR3 is CASSQGPSAVAEQFF. Here the CDR3 DNA reads TGCGCCAGCAGCCAAGGCCCTAGCGCGGTGGCCGAGCAGTTCTTC.

This chain connects TRBV4-1 to TRBJ2-2; D unclear. The CDR3 spans 13 residues. The germline V gene has CDR1 MGHRA and CDR2 YSYEKL. V lost 8 bases and J lost 2, with 9 bases in between. The CDR3 DNA is TGCGCCAGCCGATCGGAAAACACCGGGGAGCTGTTTTTT. Protein product: CASRSENTGELFF.

Points on this clone: The junction does not match germline at one end; this may be a read error. The chain couples TRBV29-1 to TRBJ2-5; 10 bases match TRBD2. Germline assignment: CDR1 SQVTM and CDR2 ANQGSEA. The CDR3 is 15 amino acids. CDR3 region: CSAEGGTSVQETQYF. CDR3 coding DNA: TGCAGCGCTGAAGGGGGGACTAGCGTCCAAGAGACCCAGTACTTC.

V is TRBV29-1 and J is TRBJ2-5; D ambiguous. V was cut by 7 bases and J by 1 base, with 13 bases left in between. The CDR3 is made up of 13 amino acids. Germline V lookup: CDR1 SQVTM, CDR2 ANQGSEA. The chain's CDR3 is CSAWGGSQETQYF. The CDR3 DNA follows: TGCAGCGCCTGGGGTGGCAGCCAAGAGACCCAGTACTTC.

This chain joins TRBV28 and TRBJ1-1; the match to TRBD1 covers 7 bases. Germline V lookup: CDR1 MDHEN, CDR2 SYDVKM. Losses at the gene ends were 5 bases for V and 3 bases for J; bases not matched to a gene: 6. The length of the CDR3 is 14 residues. The CDR3 nucleotides are TGTGCCAGCAGTCCGAGAGGGGGCTACACTGAAGCTTTCTTT. This sequence encodes CASSPRGGYTEAFF. Combining the CDR3 with reference TRBV28 and TRBJ1-1 gives the whole variable domain DVKVTQSSRYLVKRTGEKVFLECVQDMDHENMFWYRQDPGLGLRLIYFSYDVKMKEKGDIPEGYSVSREKKERFSLILESASTNQTSMYLCASSPRGGYTEAFFGQGTRLTVV.

The table lists this clone with a count of one. This sequence joins TRBV11-3 and TRBJ1-1, with TRBD1 matching 7 bases. Germline trimming cut 5 bases from V and 3 bases from J; bases unmatched to any gene: 9. This CDR3 has 15 amino acids. Germline lookup yields CDR1 SGHNT and CDR2 YENEEA. The CDR3 here is CASSPPGGEDTEAFF. DNA for the CDR3: TGTGCCAGCAGCCCGCCAGGGGGGGAGGACACTGAAGCTTTCTTT. The whole variable domain, remainder taken from reference TRBV11-3 and TRBJ1-1, is EAGVVQSPRYKIIEKKQPVAFWCNPISGHNTLYWYLQNLGQGPELLIRYENEEAVDDSQLPKDRFSAERLKGVDSTLKIQPAELGDSAVYLCASSPPGGEDTEAFFGQGTRLTVV.

This clone showed up just once. The CDR3 nucleotides read TGTGCCAGCAGCCACCGGACTAGCGGGAGTTCCTACAATGAGCAGTTCTTC. Amino acids: CASSHRTSGSSYNEQFF. The V and J genes are TRBV7-9 and TRBJ2-1; TRBD2 agrees at 13 bases. The CDR3 spans 17 residues. Unmatched junction bases numbered 5, after V lost 5 bases and J lost 1 base. Germline V gives CDR1 SEHNR, CDR2 FQNEAQ (reference sequence). The full variable domain, in which reference TRBV7-9 and TRBJ2-1 provide the parts outside the CDR3, is DTGVSQNPRHKITKRGQNVTFRCDPISEHNRLYWYRQTLGQGPEFLTYFQNEAQLEKSRLLSDRFSAERPKGSFSTLEIQRTEQGDSAMYLCASSHRTSGSSYNEQFFGPGTRLTVL.

The chain is built from TRBV19 and TRBJ2-1; 7 bases agree with TRBD2. Trimming at V came to 3 bases and at J to 3 bases, leaving 8 bases not matched to a gene. Germline CDR1 and CDR2: LNHDA and SQIVND (reference sequence). This CDR3 contains 16 residues. The CDR3 DNA reads TGTGCCAGTAGTATTTTTGCGGGAGTCTTCTACAATGAGCAGTTCTTC. It codes for CASSIFAGVFYNEQFF. The full variable domain, with the rest looked up from reference TRBV19 and TRBJ2-1, is DGGITQSPKYLFRKEGQNVTLSCEQNLNHDAMYWYRQDPGQGLRLIYYSQIVNDFQKGDIAEGYSVSREKKESFPLTVTSAQKNPTAFYLCASSIFAGVFYNEQFFGPGTRLTVL.

The chain links TRBV28 to TRBJ2-7; no clear D gene. Germline CDR1 MDHEN, CDR2 SYDVKM. The V gene lost 6 bases and the J gene lost 0 bases, with 12 bases spanning the gap. The CDR3 has 14 amino acids. Written as DNA, the CDR3 is TGTGCCAGCAGCCCCGACTGGAGCTCCTACGAGCAGTACTTC. Translation gives CASSPDWSSYEQYF.

This CDR3 reads CASRIRTSGSGLADEQFF. DNA of the CDR3: TGCGCCAGCCGAATCCGGACTAGCGGGAGCGGGCTCGCGGATGAGCAGTTCTTC. The V gene is TRBV4-3, the J gene TRBJ2-1; 13 positions agree with TRBD2. The CDR3 consists of 18 residues. CDR1 is LGHNA, CDR2 YSLEER, per germline. The V gene end was trimmed by 8 bases and the J gene end by 8 bases; junction bases not matched to a gene: 18.

This clone was counted between two and nine times. This sequence joins TRBV7-9 and TRBJ2-3; 12 bases are a match to TRBD2. The V and J ends lost 5 bases and 0 bases, in that order; junction bases with no gene match: 6. CDR1 is SEHNR, CDR2 FQNEAQ, per germline (reference sequence). This CDR3 region has 17 residues. The CDR3 nucleotides are TGTGCCAGCAGCGGGACTAGCGGGTCTACTAGCACAGATACGCAGTATTTT. It yields the protein CASSGTSGSTSTDTQYF.

DNA of the CDR3: TGTGCCAGCAGCTTAGAGGGTGGGAGCAGGAATGAGCAGTTCTTC. This sequence encodes CASSLEGGSRNEQFF. This chain joins TRBV7-9 and TRBJ2-1; perhaps TRBD2 as D (5 bases). Germline assignment: CDR1 SEHNR and CDR2 FQNEAQ (reference sequence). The CDR3 loop spans 15 amino acids. The ends were cut back, 1 base at V and 7 bases at J, with 14 bases in the middle. Complete variable domain (other parts from reference TRBV7-9 and TRBJ2-1): DTGVSQNPRHKITKRGQNVTFRCDPISEHNRLYWYRQTLGQGPEFLTYFQNEAQLEKSRLLSDRFSAERPKGSFSTLEIQRTEQGDSAMYLCASSLEGGSRNEQFFGPGTRLTVL.

The chain links TRBV11-2 to TRBJ2-1, with D perhaps matching TRBD1 (5 bases). Trimming removed 5 bases from V and 4 bases from J, with 12 bases in between. This CDR3 comprises 14 residues. Germline lookup yields CDR1 SGHAT and CDR2 FQNNGV. CDR3 DNA sequence: TGTGCCAGCAGCCTAGGGGTTAATTACAATGAGCAGTTCTTC. This sequence encodes CASSLGVNYNEQFF. Based on the CDR3 plus reference TRBV11-2 and TRBJ2-1, the full variable domain is EAGVAQSPRYKIIEKRQSVAFWCNPISGHATLYWYQQILGQGPKLLIQFQNNGVVDDSQLPKDRFSAERLKGVDSTLKIQPAKLEDSAVYLCASSLGVNYNEQFFGPGTRLTVL.

The chain uses TRBV11-3 and TRBJ2-1; possible D gene TRBD2, 6 bases. Deletions cut 3 bases from V and 7 bases from J, with 10 bases between. Germline assignment: CDR1 SGHNT and CDR2 YENEEA. CDR3 size: 13 residues. The CDR3 here is CASSLRGVNEQFF. The DNA of the CDR3 is TGTGCCAGCAGCTTGCGGGGAGTTAATGAGCAGTTCTTC.

The table lists this clone with a count of one. The chain uses TRBV19 and TRBJ2-3; unclear D gene. Germline assignment: CDR1 LNHDA and CDR2 SQIVND (reference sequence). The length of the CDR3 is 14 residues. V shed 3 bases and J shed 3 bases, with 10 bases lying between them. Here the CDR3 DNA reads TGTGCCAGTAGTATTTTTGGCATAACAGATACGCAGTATTTT. Protein product: CASSIFGITDTQYF.

This clone occurred once. The genes are TRBV28 and TRBJ2-7, with 7 bases fitting TRBD2. Germline CDR1 MDHEN, CDR2 SYDVKM. The V segment lost 2 bases and the J segment 2 bases; nucleotides outside the gene matches: 9. The CDR3 runs 16 residues. The CDR3 bases are TGTGCCAGCAGTTTACCGCTAAGCGGGATAGCCTACGAGCAGTACTTC. This sequence encodes CASSLPLSGIAYEQYF.

The chain carries TRBV10-3 and TRBJ2-7, with D hard to call. V was clipped by 1 base and J by 7 bases, with 11 bases between them. This CDR3 spans 13 amino acids. The V gene's germline CDR1 is ENHRY and CDR2 SYGVKD. The CDR3 coding sequence is TGTGCCATCAGTGAGTTGGACCCGGTTGAGCAGTACTTC. Translating gives CAISELDPVEQYF.

The genes are TRBV7-6 and TRBJ2-2, with D perhaps matching TRBD1 (5 bases). The germline gives CDR1 SGHVS, CDR2 FNYEAQ. The CDR3 length is 20 residues. V shed 4 bases and J shed 6 bases, with 30 bases lying between them. CDR3 loop: CASSSLSRSGPEKGAGELFF. The CDR3 DNA is TGTGCCAGCAGCTCCCTTTCCCGCTCCGGGCCAGAAAAAGGGGCCGGGGAGCTGTTTTTT.

The rearrangement uses TRBV6-1 and TRBJ1-5; weak D call: TRBD1 (5 bases). Germline V CDR1 and CDR2: MNHNS, SASEGT. V was clipped by 3 bases and J by 7 bases, with 13 bases between them. The CDR3 totals 14 residues. This chain's CDR3 is CASSDLGRSQPQHF. For the CDR3, the DNA is TGTGCCAGCAGTGATCTGGGACGGAGCCAGCCCCAGCATTTT.

The rearrangement uses TRBV5-5 and TRBJ2-1, with TRBD2 identical over 9 bases. Germline V lookup: CDR1 SGHKS, CDR2 YYEKEE (reference sequence). This CDR3 is 16 amino acids long. The V segment lost 0 bases and the J segment 4 bases; nucleotides outside the gene matches: 5. This CDR3 reads CASSLVAGVGYNEQFF. The CDR3 nucleotides read TGTGCCAGCAGCTTGGTAGCGGGAGTGGGATACAATGAGCAGTTCTTC.

The chain carries TRBV6-6 and TRBJ1-5; D is unclear. V was clipped by 9 bases and J by 0 bases, with 9 bases between them. This CDR3 region has 13 residues. The germline gives CDR1 MNHNY, CDR2 SVGAGI (reference sequence). CDR3 residues: CASRLDSNQPQHF. CDR3 coding DNA: TGTGCCAGTCGATTAGATAGCAATCAGCCCCAGCATTTT.

This clone was seen a few times. The CDR3 protein is CASSHVGSGTEAFF. CDR3 nucleotides: TGTGCCAGCAGCCATGTCGGGAGTGGAACTGAAGCTTTCTTT. The V call is TRBV4-2, the J call TRBJ1-1; D uncertain. The V gene's germline CDR1 is LGHNA and CDR2 YNFKEQ. Trimming took 3 bases from V and 5 from J, leaving 13 bases between them. The CDR3 is 14 amino acids.